Listed below are T cell receptor beta chains from one sample, sequenced in a study of cytomegalovirus exposure and HLA in healthy donors. Profiling relied on immunoSEQ multiplex PCR, and the TCRdb table lists in-frame clones only, not all of them. The sample yields under 200,000 clones, 76% seen once. The sample comprised PBMCs. Source of these receptors: a man aged 60 to 75 in good health and CMV-seronegative. CDR3s include the opening cysteine and the closing phenylalanine or tryptophan. The D gene is left open where the match is weak. Rows may omit the clone size; those that give it use once, few, many or a size class.

TRBV18,NA,NA,TRBJ2-7,15,CASSPPGSISYEQYF,TGTGCCAGCTCACCACCAGGGAGCATTTCCTACGAGCAGTACTTC
TRBV7-2,NA,NA,TRBJ2-1,13,CASSAGTYNEQFF,TGTGCCAGCAGCGCCGGGACTTACAATGAGCAGTTCTTC
TRBV7-9,NA,NA,TRBJ2-5,14,CASSAGTLRETQYF,TGTGCCAGCAGCGCAGGGACACTTCGGGAGACCCAGTACTTC
TRBV19,once,TRBD1,TRBJ1-5,17,CASSIGIETGGNQPQHF,TGTGCCAGTAGTATAGGGATAGAGACAGGGGGCAATCAGCCCCAGCATTTT
TRBV11-2,NA,NA,TRBJ1-2,15,CASSLSSTGYYGYTF,TGTGCCAGCAGCTTATCTTCGACGGGTTACTATGGCTACACCTTC
TRBV2,few,NA,TRBJ2-1,15,CASNRAPATNNEQFF,TGTGCCAGCAATAGGGCCCCGGCGACTAACAATGAGCAGTTCTTC
TRBV18,NA,NA,TRBJ2-5,13,CASSFSHGETQYF,TGTGCCAGCTCATTCTCCCACGGAGAGACCCAGTACTTC
TRBV19,NA,NA,TRBJ1-4,13,CASRIQGDEKLFF,TGTGCCAGTAGGATACAGGGTGATGAAAAACTGTTTTTT
TRBV28,NA,TRBD2,TRBJ2-5,15,CASSPQREKRETQYF,TGTGCCAGCAGTCCTCAGCGGGAGAAGAGAGAGACCCAGTACTTC
TRBV7-9,NA,NA,TRBJ1-5,13,CASSLALGEPQHF,TGTGCCAGCAGCTTAGCGCTCGGGGAGCCCCAGCATTTT
TRBV5-1,NA,NA,TRBJ2-3,19,CASSLASDRILSSTDTQYF,TGCGCCAGCAGCTTGGCCTCCGACAGGATCCTCTCTAGCACAGATACGCAGTATTTT
TRBV5-6,NA,TRBD2,TRBJ2-7,15,CASSLLAGGRREQYF,TGTGCCAGCAGCTTGCTAGCGGGGGGGCGGCGCGAGCAGTACTTC
TRBV11-2,NA,NA,TRBJ2-5,17,CASRRGFSGPRQETQYF,TGTGCCAGCAGAAGGGGGTTTTCGGGCCCTAGGCAAGAGACCCAGTACTTC
TRBV23-1,NA,TRBD2,TRBJ2-1,16,CASRTPGLATYNEQFF,TGCGCCAGTAGAACACCGGGACTAGCTACATACAATGAGCAGTTCTTC
TRBV28,NA,NA,TRBJ2-3,14,CASLLGQATDTQYF,TGTGCCAGCCTCTTGGGGCAGGCCACAGATACGCAGTATTTT
TRBV6-5,NA,NA,TRBJ2-7,14,CASRRDGGVDEQYF,TGTGCCAGCAGGCGAGACGGAGGAGTCGACGAGCAGTACTTC
TRBV28,NA,NA,TRBJ1-1,12,CAVYRERTEAFF,TGTGCCGTATACAGGGAAAGGACTGAAGCTTTCTTT
TRBV7-3,NA,TRBD2,TRBJ2-2,15,CASSFSGGRTGELFF,TGTGCCAGCAGCTTCAGCGGGGGAAGAACCGGGGAGCTGTTTTTT
TRBV6-6,NA,TRBD1,TRBJ1-5,14,CASRRQGGVEPQHF,TGTGCCAGCAGACGACAGGGTGGGGTCGAGCCCCAGCATTTT
TRBV7-9,NA,NA,TRBJ1-5,14,CASSRLDGNQPQHF,TGTGCCAGCAGCCGTCTCGACGGGAATCAGCCCCAGCATTTT
TRBV12-5,NA,NA,TRBJ2-3,12,CASGFTTDTQYF,TGTGCTAGTGGTTTCACAACAGATACGCAGTATTTT
TRBV7-3,NA,TRBD1,TRBJ1-2,13,CASSDGTGYGYTF,TGTGCCAGCAGCGACGGGACAGGCTATGGCTACACCTTC
TRBV27,NA,NA,TRBJ2-5,14,CASSTGSYQETQYF,TGTGCCAGCAGTACGGGTTCGTACCAAGAGACCCAGTACTTC
TRBV6-5,NA,NA,TRBJ2-7,14,CASSPLSGAGEQYF,TGTGCCAGCAGTCCCCTCTCGGGAGCGGGCGAGCAGTACTTC
TRBV10-1,NA,TRBD1,TRBJ1-5,13,CASSGTGDQPQHF,TGCGCCAGCAGCGGGACAGGGGATCAGCCCCAGCATTTT
TRBV28,NA,NA,TRBJ1-2,14,CASSLSHSGYGYTF,TGTGCCAGCAGTTTATCCCACAGCGGGTATGGCTACACCTTC
TRBV14,NA,TRBD2,TRBJ2-2,15,CASSRLAMYTGELFF,TGTGCCAGCAGCAGACTAGCGATGTACACCGGGGAGCTGTTTTTT
TRBV6-6,NA,NA,TRBJ2-7,15,CASMVPQGPNYEQYF,TGTGCCAGCATGGTGCCCCAGGGGCCGAACTACGAGCAGTACTTC
TRBV11-2,NA,NA,TRBJ2-2,14,CASSSGTNTGELFF,TGTGCCAGCAGCTCCGGGACAAACACCGGGGAGCTGTTTTTT
TRBV7-9,NA,TRBD1,TRBJ1-4,14,CASSTRTGNEKLFF,TGTGCCAGCAGCACTAGGACAGGGAATGAAAAACTGTTTTTT
TRBV5-1,few,TRBD2,TRBJ2-3,15,CASSLGLAGTDTQYF,TGCGCCAGCAGCTTGGGACTAGCGGGCACAGATACGCAGTATTTT
TRBV6-1,once,NA,TRBJ2-2,13,CASKGVDTGELFF,TGTGCCAGCAAGGGGGTAGACACCGGGGAGCTGTTTTTT
TRBV19,NA,NA,TRBJ1-5,16,CASSIGGGGSNQPQHF,TGTGCCAGTAGTATAGGGGGGGGAGGAAGCAATCAGCCCCAGCATTTT
TRBV7-9,once,NA,TRBJ2-1,15,CASSKTGEAYNEQFF,TGTGCCAGCAGCAAAACAGGGGAGGCCTACAATGAGCAGTTCTTC
TRBV7-2,NA,NA,TRBJ2-1,14,CASSLPTEANEQFF,TGTGCCAGCAGCTTACCGACCGAGGCTAATGAGCAGTTCTTC
TRBV7-2,few,TRBD1,TRBJ2-7,14,CASSAQGQSYEQYF,TGTGCCAGCAGCGCACAGGGACAGTCCTACGAGCAGTACTTC
TRBV18,NA,NA,TRBJ2-1,14,CASSPPSSYNEQFF,TGTGCCAGCTCACCACCTAGCTCCTACAATGAGCAGTTCTTC
TRBV28,NA,NA,TRBJ1-6,15,CASIKGDGNNSPLHF,TGTGCCAGCATCAAGGGGGACGGGAATAATTCACCCCTCCACTTT
TRBV6-1,NA,NA,TRBJ1-5,14,CASSGGNSNQPQHF,TGTGCCAGCAGTGGCGGGAATAGCAATCAGCCCCAGCATTTT
TRBV5-6,NA,TRBD1,TRBJ2-5,15,CASSSPGQGQETQYF,TGTGCCAGCAGCTCGCCGGGACAGGGGCAGGAGACCCAGTACTTC
TRBV6-6,once,TRBD1,TRBJ2-2,14,CASSRQGNTGELFF,TGTGCCAGCAGTCGACAGGGAAACACCGGGGAGCTGTTTTTT
TRBV5-8,few,TRBD1,TRBJ1-5,17,CASSLGPGTGGNQPQHF,TGTGCCAGCAGCTTGGGCCCCGGGACAGGAGGGAATCAGCCCCAGCATTTT
TRBV28,NA,TRBD1,TRBJ2-2,15,CASSLGQGATGELFF,TGTGCCAGCAGTTTAGGGCAGGGGGCCACCGGGGAGCTGTTTTTT